This record looks at one T cell receptor (beta chain) sequence and its context. It has no known antigen specificity. Base-call qualities are not available, and no considerably larger clone is one nucleotide away. The donors were healthy, HIV-negative adults who had no recently reported acute infections or vaccinations. Every donor was a Caucasian adult residing in Nashville, Tennessee, USA. In the unsorted samples, 70 million to 95 million PBMCs were counted, and genomic DNA was extracted using the QIAamp DNA Blood Mini kit. Blood was collected by leukapheresis, and PBMCs were isolated by Ficoll-Histopaque density gradient centrifugation and then cryopreserved in liquid nitrogen vapor phase. TCR CDR3 regions were amplified from genomic DNA by multiplex PCR using the deep immunoSEQ assay. For each cell subset, the extracted genomic DNA was distributed evenly across all wells of several immunoSEQ 96-well plates, and each plate served as one replicate. Each replicate PCR for unsorted PBMC received 300 to 350 ng genomic DNA, equal to 25,000 to 30,000 T cell genomes. Ten immunoSEQ deep assay plates were used to sequence the unsorted PBMC genomic DNA. Purified libraries were measured with a Qubit 3.0 fluorometer, size-checked on a Bioanalyzer 2100, and measured again with the KAPA Library Quantification kit. Every immunoSEQ 96-well plate was sequenced on a dedicated single-read 150-cycle Illumina NextSeq 550 flow cell. As for the authors' bioinformatics: Because the immunoSEQ output held only junctional sequences and lacked quality scores, the filtering could not match the filtering applied to full-length reads. To assign V/J genes and CDR3, sequences were annotated using PyIR, a Python wrapper for IgBLAST v1.9, with IMGT germline references. Any read was removed if the V/J assignment was weak (E-value above 1e-6), the CDR3 was missing, or the read contained stop codons, out-of-frame junctions, or ambiguous translated residues. A V3J clonotype was defined by an identical inferred V gene, J gene, and CDR3 amino acid sequence. To compute the percentage overlap between repertoires, the number of shared unique clonotypes was divided by the size of the smaller repertoire. Richness of each repertoire was evaluated using RTK rarefaction, the Chao1 estimator, and Recon v2.1 estimates of unobserved clonotypes. TCRdb holds this immuneACCESS table with in-frame rearrangements only. Some clones are missing; in checked studies, unresolved V genes explain under half, and the rest has no known cause. V and J calls and clone size follow that table, whereas D and trimming were derived from the DNA. Recorded for this sample are approximately 460,000 clones; 60% to 80% of them occurred a single time. The ten most abundant clones make up around 13% of the sample.

The sample belongs to a study of shared clonotypes between healthy human individuals (dated by TCRdb to 2018 to 2021). In the study overall: The cohort comprised a couple of women and a few men aged 18 to 49 years. Per donor, leukapheresis produced somewhere between about 0.94 and 9 billion PBMCs. The study deeply sequenced blood TCR repertoires of five healthy adults to estimate repertoire size and the extent of clonotype sharing between individuals. To increase sequencing depth and limit assay-specific biases, TCR repertoire library preparation and sequencing were carried out by different laboratories using diverse techniques. Points the paper makes about the study in general: Pairwise subsampling indicated that sequencing depth was expected to affect the degree of clonotype sharing among donors. The small number of donors limited the genetic and exposure-history diversity represented. Sampling was limited to blood, and TCR repertoires in tissue likely differ from TCR repertoires in blood.

The germline V gene specifies MNHEY as CDR1 and SVGAGI as CDR2. The CDR3 has 15 amino acids, counting the end cysteine and phenylalanine. The DNA shown is the 45-base CDR3, in frame from base 1. Between the V and J ends, shortened by 8 bases and 3 bases respectively, the junction contains 17 bases. The chain uses TRBV6-5 and TRBJ2-1, with no confident D gene call. The receptor comes from a woman aged 40 to 50 in good health. Some clones in this sample may be carry-over from other donors' samples. Sequenced: PBMCs. CDR3 sequence: CASRKAKRIYNEQFF. The base sequence is TGTGCCAGCCGCAAAGCCAAGAGGATCTACAATGAGCAGTTCTTC.